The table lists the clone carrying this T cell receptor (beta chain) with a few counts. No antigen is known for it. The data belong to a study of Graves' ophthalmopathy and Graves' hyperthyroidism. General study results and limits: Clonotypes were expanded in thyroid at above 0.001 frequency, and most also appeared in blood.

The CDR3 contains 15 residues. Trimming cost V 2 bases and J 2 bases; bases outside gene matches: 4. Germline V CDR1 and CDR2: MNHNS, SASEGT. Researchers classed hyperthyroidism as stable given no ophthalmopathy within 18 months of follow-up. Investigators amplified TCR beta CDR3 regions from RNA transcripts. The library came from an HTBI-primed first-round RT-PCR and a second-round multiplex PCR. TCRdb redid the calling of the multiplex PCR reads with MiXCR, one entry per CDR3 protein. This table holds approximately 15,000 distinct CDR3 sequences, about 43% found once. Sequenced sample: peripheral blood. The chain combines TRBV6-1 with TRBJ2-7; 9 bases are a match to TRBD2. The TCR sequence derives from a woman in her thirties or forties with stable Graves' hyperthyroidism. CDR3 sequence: CASSEPPSGTYEQYF. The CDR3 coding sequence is TGTGCCAGCAGTGAACCCCCTAGCGGGACCTACGAGCAGTACTTC.